Here is one T cell receptor (beta chain) with its context. Its antigen remains unidentified. CDR3 size: 15 residues. V was pared by 3 bases and J by 2 bases, with 13 bases between. CDR1 and CDR2 from the germline V gene are KGHSH and LQKENI. The protocol was immunoSEQ multiplex PCR, while the TCRdb copy is restricted to in-frame clones and leaves out a portion. The sample includes 9,500 to 15,000 clones, 70% to 80% of them seen just once. These data originate in a study of STAT3 mutations in large granular lymphocyte leukemia. Points from the study as a whole: All newly emerging clones after therapy were STAT3 wild type. In T-cell large granular lymphocyte leukemia, about half of patients showed multiple immunodominant subclonotypes.

The receptor's source is a man aged 55 to 70 with T-cell large granular lymphocyte leukemia. Some clones in this sample may be carry-over from other donors' samples. V usage is TRBV18 and J usage is TRBJ1-1; D gene uncertain. The source material was peripheral blood mononuclear cells. Here the CDR3 DNA reads TGTGCCAGCTCACCCCCCGTTGGTTTTAACACTGAAGCTTTCTTT. This encodes CASSPPVGFNTEAFF. The variable domain in full, with the rest retrieved from reference TRBV18 and TRBJ1-1, is NAGVMQNPRHLVRRRGQEARLRCSPMKGHSHVYWYRQLPEEGLKFMVYLQKENIIDESGMPKERFSAEFPKEGPSILRIQQVVRGDSAAYFCASSPPVGFNTEAFFGQGTRLTVV.